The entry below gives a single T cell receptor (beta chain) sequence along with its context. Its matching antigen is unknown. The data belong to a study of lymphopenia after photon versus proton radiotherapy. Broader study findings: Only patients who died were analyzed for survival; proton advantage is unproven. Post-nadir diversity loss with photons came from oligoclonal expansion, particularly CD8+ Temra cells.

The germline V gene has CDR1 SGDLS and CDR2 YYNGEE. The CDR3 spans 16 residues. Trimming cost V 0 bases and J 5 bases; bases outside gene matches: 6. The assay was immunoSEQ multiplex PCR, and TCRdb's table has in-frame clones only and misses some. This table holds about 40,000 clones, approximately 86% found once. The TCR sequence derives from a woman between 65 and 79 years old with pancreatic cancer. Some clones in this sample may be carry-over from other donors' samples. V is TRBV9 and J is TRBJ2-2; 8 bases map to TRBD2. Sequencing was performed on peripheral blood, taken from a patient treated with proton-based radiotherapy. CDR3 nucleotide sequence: TGTGCCAGCAGCGTAGATCTGAGACTAGCGACCGGGGAGCTGTTTTTT. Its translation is CASSVDLRLATGELFF.